This passage covers 12 T cell receptor beta chains from one sample sequenced in a study of OX40 agonist ivuxolimab in advanced cancers. The method was immunoSEQ multiplex PCR; TCRdb's version includes in-frame clones alone and lacks a portion of them. There are over 45,000 clones in the sample; roughly 90% occur only once, and just over 1.4% lies in the top ten. The sample consisted of CD4+ or CD8+ T cells sorted from blood, taken in a trial of the OX40 agonist ivuxolimab. These receptors were taken from an adult with an advanced solid tumor such as melanoma, head and neck, liver or kidney cancer.

The V and J genes are TRBV4-1 and TRBJ1-1; TRBD1 is a possible D gene (6 bases). The CDR3 spans 16 residues. CDR1 MGHRA and CDR2 YSYEKL come from the germline V gene. Trimming shortened V by 1 base and J by 9 bases, and 21 bases separated the two germline ends. The CDR3 nucleotides are TGCGCCAGCAGCCAAGGGGGGAGGGGGAGGGTAAATCAAGCTTTCTTT. Protein product: CASSQGGRGRVNQAFF.

The chain employs TRBV18 and TRBJ1-5, with 7 bases aligning to TRBD1. CDR3 length equals 14 residues. V shed 6 bases, J shed 7 bases, and the junction held 9 bases outside the gene matches. Germline V gene lookup returns CDR1 KGHSH and CDR2 LQKENI. The DNA for the CDR3 is TGTGCCAGCTCCCCTACAGGGGAACGGCAGCCCCAGCATTTT. Its translation: CASSPTGERQPQHF.

J is TRBJ2-2 and V is TRBV27; 8 bases line up with TRBD1. Germline V lookup: CDR1 MNHEY, CDR2 SMNVEV (reference sequence). Trimming took 6 bases from V and 8 from J; bases not matched to a gene: 8. This CDR3 is built from 14 residues. The chain's CDR3 is CASRLDRAIGELFF. Written as DNA, the CDR3 is TGTGCCAGCAGACTGGACAGGGCGATTGGGGAGCTGTTTTTT.

The V call is TRBV4-1, the J call TRBJ2-1, with D possibly being TRBD1 or TRBD2 (5 bases each). Deletions cut 0 bases from V and 2 bases from J, with 14 bases between. CDR3 length: 17 amino acids. The germline CDR1 and CDR2 sequences are MGHRA and YSYEKL. In DNA, the CDR3 is TGCGCCAGCAGCCAAGATTATGGGGGATCTCCCTACAATGAGCAGTTCTTC. This translates into CASSQDYGGSPYNEQFF.

The gene calls are TRBV28 and TRBJ2-5, with TRBD2 matching over 11 bases. The CDR3 covers 14 residues. V was clipped by 6 bases and J by 4 bases; unmatched bases: 4. Looked up from germline, CDR1 is MDHEN and CDR2 is SYDVKM. The CDR3 DNA is TGTGCCAGCAGGCCGGGACTAGCGGTAGAGACCCAGTACTTC. Protein: CASRPGLAVETQYF.

The chain is built from TRBV2 and TRBJ2-3; D gene uncertain. Germline CDR1 reads SNHLY; CDR2 reads FYNNEI. CDR3 length: 14 residues. Trimming cost V 1 base and J 3 bases, with 8 bases left between them. The DNA for the CDR3 is TGTGCCAGCAGTGAAGAGGCCTGGACAGATACGCAGTATTTT. As protein: CASSEEAWTDTQYF.

The genes are TRBV11-2 and TRBJ1-1, with TRBD1 matching 7 bases. V trimming: 2 bases; J trimming: 0 bases; junction bases outside the gene matches: 3. Germline V gene sequence: CDR1 SGHAT, CDR2 FQNNGV. The CDR3 contains 15 residues. CDR3 DNA: TGTGCCAGCAGCTTACCCCAGGGGGTGAACACTGAAGCTTTCTTT. Protein sequence: CASSLPQGVNTEAFF.

V and J are TRBV6-1 and TRBJ1-2, with a weak D call TRBD1 (5 bases). This CDR3 spans 12 amino acids. Germline V gene sequence: CDR1 MNHNS, CDR2 SASEGT. The germline V and J ends were trimmed by 8 bases and 3 bases, with 10 bases remaining between them. The CDR3 here is CASSRGDYGYTF. The CDR3 nucleotides are TGTGCCAGCTCCCGGGGGGACTATGGCTACACCTTC.

This clone was seen once. The chain joins TRBV25-1 to TRBJ1-6; D ambiguous. Trimming stripped 3 bases from V and 4 bases from J, with 4 bases between. The CDR3 has 13 amino acids. The germline gives CDR1 MGHDK, CDR2 SYGVNS. DNA for the CDR3: TGTGCCAGCAGTGACCGTTATAATTCACCCCTCCACTTT. As protein: CASSDRYNSPLHF.

This clone was detected only a few times. J is TRBJ2-1 and V is TRBV6-6, with a weak D call TRBD1 (5 bases). Trimming left V 2 bases short and J 10 bases short, with 21 bases between. This CDR3 has 16 residues. Germline-derived CDR1 and CDR2 are MNHNY and SVGAGI (reference sequence). The CDR3 protein is CASSYGGRVRQYEQFF. The CDR3 DNA reads as TGTGCCAGCAGTTACGGCGGCAGGGTTAGGCAATACGAGCAGTTCTTC.

The chain couples TRBV6-5 to TRBJ1-1; D might be TRBD1 (5 bases). The CDR3 loop spans 16 amino acids. Germline V lookup: CDR1 MNHEY, CDR2 SVGAGI. The V and J ends lost 0 bases and 0 bases respectively, with 11 bases between them. Here the CDR3 reads CASSYSGGWVNTEAFF. The CDR3, as DNA: TGTGCCAGCAGTTACTCGGGGGGGTGGGTGAACACTGAAGCTTTCTTT.

The gene calls are TRBV5-6 and TRBJ2-7, with 9 bases identical to TRBD1. The CDR3 is 19 amino acids. Germline V CDR1 and CDR2: SGHDT, YYEEEE. The V gene end was trimmed by 0 bases and the J gene end by 2 bases; junction bases not matched to a gene: 15. This CDR3 reads CASSLAFRTGAPGAYEQYF. DNA of the CDR3: TGTGCCAGCAGCTTGGCGTTTCGGACAGGGGCCCCGGGGGCCTACGAGCAGTACTTC.